This T cell receptor (beta chain) came from a study of technical replicates of blood from several donors. There are 13 residues in the CDR3. The germline V gene has CDR1 SQVTM and CDR2 ANQGSEA. V lost 5 bases to trimming and J lost 3 bases, with 14 bases between them. A single count supports this clone. Repertoires were generated with immunoSEQ multiplex PCR, while TCRdb's copy carries only in-frame clones and drops some. The sample holds around 84,000 clones, more than 80% seen once. The origin of this receptor is a human donor in good health. V gene TRBV29-1 combines with J gene TRBJ2-7, with D tentatively TRBD2 (5 bases). What was sequenced was T cells isolated from PBMCs. The CDR3 is CSVRIGVGYEQYF. The CDR3 nucleotides read TGCAGCGTTCGCATCGGGGTCGGCTACGAGCAGTACTTC.